The 5 T cell receptor beta chains reported below all come from one sample, sequenced in a study of T-cell memory formation after mild COVID-19. MiXCR was run by TCRdb on the 5' RACE reads, yielding one entry per CDR3 protein. The sample consists of about 400,000 distinct CDR3 sequences, 14% of them appearing once. The sequenced sample consisted of PBMCs or a T cell subset sorted from them (not recorded which). The source is a man aged 18 to 29 who had mild COVID-19 (a few samples of this study predate the infection). Cell type and time point are not known.

This clonotype was counted at least ten times. The chain uses TRBV7-8 and TRBJ2-7; TRBD1 matches 8 bases. V lost 1 base to trimming and J lost 2 bases; unmatched junction nucleotides: 1. The CDR3 consists of 14 residues. The germline CDR1 and CDR2 sequences are SGHVS and FQNEAQ. For the CDR3, the DNA is TGTGCCAGCAGCTTAGGGACAGGGCCCTACGAGCAGTACTTC. Its translation: CASSLGTGPYEQYF.

The CDR3 DNA follows: TGTGCCAGCAGCACGTGGGCAGGCGGAGGCGGCTACACCTTC. Translation: CASSTWAGGGGYTF. The genes are TRBV27 and TRBJ1-2; no clear D gene. This CDR3 has 14 amino acids. Germline V CDR1 and CDR2: MNHEY, SMNVEV (reference sequence). V was clipped by 6 bases and J by 8 bases, with 19 bases between them.

Points on this clonotype: One end of the junction varies from germline; a read error may be responsible. The rearrangement uses TRBV7-2 and TRBJ2-3, with 8 bases aligning to TRBD2. CDR1 is SGHTA, CDR2 FQGNSA, per germline. This CDR3 has 13 amino acids. The CDR3 is CASSFDPSSGRRF. DNA for the CDR3: TGTGCCAGCAGCTTTGACCCATCTAGCGGGCGGCGTTTT.

CDR3 residues: CASSPRRVGANQPQHF. DNA of the CDR3: TGCGCCAGCAGCCCCAGGAGGGTGGGAGCCAATCAGCCCCAGCATTTT. This sequence joins TRBV4-1 and TRBJ1-5; D is unresolved. V lost 4 bases to trimming and J lost 3 bases, with 16 bases between them. The germline gives CDR1 MGHRA, CDR2 YSYEKL. The CDR3 extends over 16 amino acids.

This clonotype was counted a few times. The chain uses TRBV5-1 and TRBJ2-4, with D unclear. The CDR3 runs to 14 residues. V was cut by 0 bases and J by 6 bases, with 10 bases left in between. The germline CDR1 and CDR2 sequences are SGHRS and YFSETQ. The CDR3 here is CASSLESFGNIQYF. CDR3 DNA sequence: TGCGCCAGCAGCTTGGAGTCGTTTGGAAACATTCAGTACTTC.